This TCR beta chain was captured in a study of blood T cell repertoires in COVID-19. The germline gives CDR1 MNHEY, CDR2 SVGAGI. The CDR3 has 15 amino acids. The trim removed 5 bases at V and 8 bases at J, leaving 13 bases unmatched. Profiled with immunoSEQ multiplex PCR; TCRdb holds only in-frame clones, not every one. This table has 500,000 to 600,000 clones, approximately 88% appearing once. The sample comprised peripheral blood. The chain combines TRBV6-5 with TRBJ1-1; 8 bases agree with TRBD1. This receptor was obtained from a woman aged 45-59 years with COVID-19, enrolled during active disease. The CDR3 region has the DNA TGTGCCAGCAGTCACGGCTTGAATAGGGACAGGGAAGCTTTCTTT. As protein: CASSHGLNRDREAFF.